This TCR beta chain was recorded in a study of shared clonotypes between healthy human individuals. This clone occurred once. Antigen unknown. This CDR3 has 13 residues. V lost 8 bases and J lost 2; bases outside the gene matches: 3. From germline, CDR1 is MDHEN and CDR2 SYDVKM. CD45RO-negative CD8 cells positively selected for CCR7 made up the naive population, which excluded terminally differentiated effector memory CD45RA+ cells. Caucasian adults living in Nashville, Tennessee, provided all samples. In the sorted-subset replicate PCRs, 150 to 200 ng DNA, 30,000 or so T cell genomes, was used. The authors' processing: Sequence data from immunoSEQ were junction-only and lacked quality scores; consequently, filtering differed. The repertoire was sequenced with immunoSEQ multiplex PCR; TCRdb's copy has only in-frame clones and lacks some. V, J and clone size were drawn from that table, and D and trimming were deduced from the DNA. Of roughly 590,000 clones listed, around 95% were seen once; the top ten hold around 0.11%.

The study, taken as a whole, reports: The sharing of roughly 5% of naive CD4 clonotypes was seen across a handful of donors.

Sequencing input: naive CD8+ T cells sorted from blood. The receptor was derived from a young woman in good health. The chain employs TRBV28 and TRBJ2-1, with 7 bases matching TRBD1. Here the CDR3 reads CASVGTAYNEQFF. CDR3 DNA: TGTGCCAGCGTCGGGACAGCCTACAATGAGCAGTTCTTC. The variable domain in full, completed from reference TRBV28 and TRBJ2-1, reads DVKVTQSSRYLVKRTGEKVFLECVQDMDHENMFWYRQDPGLGLRLIYFSYDVKMKEKGDIPEGYSVSREKKERFSLILESASTNQTSMYLCASVGTAYNEQFFGPGTRLTVL.